This T cell receptor (beta chain) was identified in a study of T cells after yellow fever vaccination. The study, taken as a whole, reports: High-abundance clonotypes from the bulk population could contaminate FACS-sorted repertoires.

This CDR3 contains 13 residues. CDR1 and CDR2 from the germline V gene are MDHEN and SYDVKM. V lost 7 bases to trimming and J lost 9 bases, with 19 bases between them. TCRdb itself ran the 5' RACE reads through MiXCR, one entry per CDR3 protein. Of about 580,000 distinct CDR3 sequences listed, roughly 17% are singletons. In regard to this clonotype: Its antigen remains unknown.

The receptor's source is a man aged 18 to 29 who received the YFV17D yellow fever vaccine. This material consisted of PBMCs, taken around 5 days after the first yellow fever vaccination. The rearrangement links TRBV28 to TRBJ2-7, with D possibly TRBD1 on 6 matching bases. The CDR3 spells CASTPPDSGSQYV. In nucleotides, the CDR3 is TGTGCCAGCACCCCACCGGACAGTGGGTCGCAGTACGTC.